This passage covers 23 T cell receptor beta chains from one sample sequenced in a study of human T cells and chemical hapten exposure. Indicated time point: patch test 1, 2 weeks after DPC sensitization. Stated treatment: therapeutic diphenylcyclopropenone sensitization with weekly scalp DPC. Each CDR3 protein is one row after TCRdb ran MiXCR on the RACE reads. Among about 82,000 distinct CDR3 sequences listed, about 10% were seen once. The material was whole blood, obtained in connection with sensitization to the hapten diphenylcyclopropenone (DPC). These receptor sequences come from a woman between 45 and 65 years old with alopecia areata. Some clones in this sample may be carry-over from other donors' samples.

CDR3 loop: CASSPHSEAPQETQYF. The CDR3 nucleotides are TGTGCCAGCAGCCCCCATTCGGAAGCCCCACAAGAGACCCAGTACTTC. V is TRBV9 and J is TRBJ2-5; D not resolved. Trimming stripped 4 bases from V and 2 bases from J, with 18 bases between. Germline CDR1 SGDLS, CDR2 YYNGEE. The CDR3 totals 16 residues.

The table lists this clonotype with a few counts. This chain uses TRBV6-2 or TRBV6-3 with TRBJ1-5; D not resolved. Germline CDR1 is MNHEY and CDR2 is SVGEGT. V shed 5 bases and J shed 0 bases, with 8 bases lying between them. The CDR3 runs 14 residues. CDR3 amino acids: CASSRDGSNQPQHF. For the CDR3, the DNA is TGTGCCAGCAGTCGAGACGGTAGCAATCAGCCCCAGCATTTT.

This clonotype has at least ten counts. This chain connects TRBV4-1 to TRBJ1-1; D gene ambiguous. CDR1 MGHRA and CDR2 YSYEKL come from the germline V gene. The V end was cut by 0 bases, the J end by 2 bases, with 10 bases between. CDR3 size: 15 residues. This CDR3 is CASSQDVAPNTEAFF. Here the CDR3 DNA reads TGCGCCAGCAGCCAAGATGTGGCCCCCAACACTGAAGCTTTCTTT.

This clonotype was recorded a few times. The genes are TRBV2 and TRBJ1-5, with 8 bases fitting TRBD1. Trimming removed 4 bases from V and 6 bases from J; junction bases left unmatched: 5. From germline, CDR1 is SNHLY and CDR2 FYNNEI. CDR3 length: 14 residues. CDR3 in amino acids: CASSGAGGVQPQHF. The CDR3 DNA is TGTGCCAGCAGTGGTGCAGGGGGCGTTCAGCCCCAGCATTTT.

V gene TRBV7-8 combines with J gene TRBJ2-1; 9 nucleotides match TRBD1. Germline V lookup: CDR1 SGHVS, CDR2 FQNEAQ. V lost 5 bases and J lost 8; bases outside the gene matches: 13. CDR3 length: 16 amino acids. The CDR3 DNA reads TGTGCCAGCAGCGTCCCGAGACAGGGGGGTAGGGATGAGCAGTTCTTC. As protein: CASSVPRQGGRDEQFF.

This clonotype was seen at least ten times. The CDR3 sequence: CASSPSQSTYNEQFF. The DNA of the CDR3 is TGTGCCAGCTCCCCATCACAGTCAACCTACAATGAGCAGTTCTTC. The chain employs TRBV18 and TRBJ2-1; D gene ambiguous. The germline CDR1 and CDR2 sequences are KGHSH and LQKENI. V was trimmed by 6 bases and J by 2 bases, leaving 14 bases between them. The CDR3 totals 15 residues.

J is TRBJ2-3 and V is TRBV29-1; 9 bases align to TRBD2. Germline CDR1 SQVTM, CDR2 ANQGSEA. This CDR3 is 14 amino acids long. Germline trimming cut 4 bases from V and 6 bases from J; bases unmatched to any gene: 8. As DNA, the CDR3 is TGCAGCGTTGGCGGGAGGGCCGGAGTTGATACGCAGTATTTT. Translation gives CSVGGRAGVDTQYF.

This clonotype has more than one count but fewer than ten. The genes are TRBV15 and TRBJ2-1, with TRBD2 identical over 7 bases. Germline V gene sequence: CDR1 LNHNV, CDR2 YYDKDF (reference sequence). The CDR3 spans 15 residues. Trimming removed 1 base from V and 3 bases from J; junction bases left unmatched: 3. CDR3 region: CATSRGIAGYNEQFF. The DNA of the CDR3 is TGTGCCACCAGCAGAGGAATAGCGGGCTACAATGAGCAGTTCTTC.

The chain uses TRBV7-8 and TRBJ2-2; TRBD1 agrees at 8 bases. This CDR3 has 15 amino acids. V was clipped by 5 bases and J by 2 bases; unmatched bases: 4. Germline lookup yields CDR1 SGHVS and CDR2 FQNEAQ. The CDR3 sequence: CASSKGQANTGELFF. The CDR3 DNA reads as TGTGCCAGCAGCAAGGGACAGGCCAACACCGGGGAGCTGTTTTTT.

The sample holds a few counts of this clonotype. This chain joins TRBV5-1 and TRBJ2-5, with D hard to call. The germline V and J ends were trimmed by 4 bases and 5 bases, with 15 bases remaining between them. CDR1 is SGHRS, CDR2 YFSETQ, per germline. The CDR3 covers 14 residues. Here the CDR3 DNA reads TGCGCCAGCAGCCCCCGGGCCCCATGGGAGACCCAGTACTTC. Its translation is CASSPRAPWETQYF. The full variable domain, with the rest looked up from reference TRBV5-1 and TRBJ2-5, is KAGVTQTPRYLIKTRGQQVTLSCSPISGHRSVSWYQQTPGQGLQFLFEYFSETQRNKGNFPGRFSGRQFSNSRSEMNVSTLELGDSALYLCASSPRAPWETQYFGPGTRLLVL.

This clonotype was counted at least ten times. The chain couples TRBV5-1 to TRBJ2-7; D gene unclear. The CDR3 consists of 13 residues. Germline loops: CDR1 SGHRS, CDR2 YFSETQ. Trimming cost V 0 bases and J 6 bases, with 10 bases left between them. The CDR3 protein is CASSLDFRREQYF. CDR3 coding DNA: TGCGCCAGCAGCTTGGATTTCAGGCGCGAGCAGTACTTC. Based on the CDR3 plus reference TRBV5-1 and TRBJ2-7, the full variable domain is KAGVTQTPRYLIKTRGQQVTLSCSPISGHRSVSWYQQTPGQGLQFLFEYFSETQRNKGNFPGRFSGRQFSNSRSEMNVSTLELGDSALYLCASSLDFRREQYFGPGTRLTVT.

A few counts support this clonotype. J is TRBJ1-1 and V is TRBV5-1; 7 bases line up with TRBD1. The ends lost 3 bases at V and 0 bases at J; junction bases unmatched: 11. The germline CDR1 and CDR2 sequences are SGHRS and YFSETQ. There are 17 residues in the CDR3. As DNA, the CDR3 is TGCGCCAGCAGCTCCTACCCACAGGGACAGATGAACACTGAAGCTTTCTTT. This sequence encodes CASSSYPQGQMNTEAFF.

This clonotype has ten or more counts. The genes are TRBV11-2 and TRBJ1-4; D remains unclear. Trimming pared 3 bases from V and 4 bases from J, leaving 9 bases between. The CDR3 sequence is 14 residues long. CDR1 is SGHAT and CDR2 is FQNNGV in the germline V gene. The CDR3 spells CASSFNPLNEKLFF. The CDR3 nucleotides read TGTGCCAGCAGCTTCAACCCCCTTAATGAAAAACTGTTTTTT.

The chain combines TRBV4-2 with TRBJ2-7, with 9 bases that match TRBD1. The CDR3 is 17 amino acids. Losses at the gene ends were 0 bases for V and 5 bases for J; bases not matched to a gene: 11. Germline loops: CDR1 LGHNA, CDR2 YNFKEQ. This chain's CDR3 is CASSQDRRTGDSHEQYF. CDR3 nucleotide sequence: TGTGCCAGCAGCCAAGATAGAAGGACAGGGGATTCGCACGAGCAGTACTTC.

This clonotype was detected many times. V is TRBV6-4 and J is TRBJ2-1, with D maybe TRBD1 (6 bases). The CDR3 loop spans 14 amino acids. The germline V and J ends were trimmed by 5 bases and 4 bases, with 12 bases remaining between them. Germline assignment: CDR1 MRHNA and CDR2 SNTAGT. CDR3 region: CASSSGQTYNEQFF. CDR3 bases: TGTGCCAGCAGTAGCGGACAGACTTACAATGAGCAGTTCTTC.

This clonotype has at least ten counts. The chain joins TRBV7-2 to TRBJ1-1; maybe TRBD1 (5 bases). The CDR3 has 14 residues. Trimming took off 6 bases at V and 0 bases at J, with 11 bases between the two ends. Per the germline V gene, CDR1 is SGHTA and CDR2 is FQGNSA. This CDR3 reads CASSSGTVNTEAFF. The CDR3 DNA sequence: TGTGCCAGCAGTTCCGGGACGGTGAACACTGAAGCTTTCTTT.

This chain links TRBV18 with TRBJ2-2, with a possible D match to TRBD1 (5 bases). The V end lost 2 bases, the J end lost 1 base, and 14 bases lay between the germline ends. Germline-derived CDR1 and CDR2 are KGHSH and LQKENI. The CDR3 loop spans 17 amino acids. This chain's CDR3 is CASSPDGAGKNTGELFF. The CDR3 bases are TGTGCCAGCTCACCAGATGGGGCAGGGAAGAACACCGGGGAGCTGTTTTTT.

CDR3 in amino acids: CASRQGHSGANVLTF. CDR3 nucleotides: TGTGCCAGCAGACAAGGGCACTCTGGGGCCAACGTCCTGACTTTC. V usage is TRBV7-2 and J usage is TRBJ2-6; D gene ambiguous. The CDR3 loop spans 15 amino acids. Germline V CDR1 and CDR2: SGHTA, FQGNSA. V shed 6 bases and J shed 0 bases, with 9 bases lying between them.

On this clonotype itself: One end of the junction varies from germline; a read error may be responsible. J is TRBJ2-3 and V is TRBV12-3 or TRBV12-4, with a tentative D call TRBD2 (6 bases). The CDR3 contains 15 residues. CDR3 in amino acids: CASSNRLGPTETQYF. CDR3 DNA sequence: TGTGCCAGCAGCAATCGACTAGGACCCACAGAAACGCAGTATTTT.

V is TRBV19 and J is TRBJ2-2; 8 nucleotides line up with TRBD1. Germline lookup yields CDR1 LNHDA and CDR2 SQIVND (reference sequence). The V gene end was trimmed by 4 bases and the J gene end by 5 bases; junction bases not matched to a gene: 6. This CDR3 region has 15 residues. The CDR3: CASSTPGGRTGELFF. CDR3 bases: TGTGCCAGTAGTACGCCAGGGGGCAGGACCGGGGAGCTGTTTTTT. Using reference TRBV19 and TRBJ2-2 for the parts outside the CDR3, the full variable domain is DGGITQSPKYLFRKEGQNVTLSCEQNLNHDAMYWYRQDPGQGLRLIYYSQIVNDFQKGDIAEGYSVSREKKESFPLTVTSAQKNPTAFYLCASSTPGGRTGELFFGEGSRLTVL.

The sample holds many counts of this clonotype. The chain uses TRBV9 and TRBJ2-7; D possibly corresponds to TRBD1 (6 bases). Germline CDR1 SGDLS, CDR2 YYNGEE. V lost 0 bases, J lost 3 bases, and 10 bases lay in between. The CDR3 is 14 amino acids. CDR3 in DNA: TGTGCCAGCAGCGTAGTGTCGGACAGCTACGAGCAGTACTTC. Protein product: CASSVVSDSYEQYF.

The chain joins TRBV6-2 or TRBV6-3 to TRBJ2-4, with unresolved D. Germline CDR1 is MNHEY and CDR2 is SVGEGT. This CDR3 contains 13 residues. V was clipped by 7 bases and J by 13 bases, with 20 bases between them. CDR3 DNA sequence: TGTGCCAGCAAAGAACAACCAACGGCCCAACAGTACTTC. Protein product: CASKEQPTAQQYF.

This clonotype came up many times. V usage is TRBV20-1 and J usage is TRBJ1-2; no clear D. CDR1 and CDR2 from the germline V gene are DFQATT and SNEGSKA (reference sequence). Trimming removed 6 bases at V and 4 bases at J, with 18 bases between. CDR3 length: 14 amino acids. DNA of the CDR3: TGCAGTGCCCAAAACCACCACGACGGCTATGGCTACACCTTC. Translation: CSAQNHHDGYGYTF.